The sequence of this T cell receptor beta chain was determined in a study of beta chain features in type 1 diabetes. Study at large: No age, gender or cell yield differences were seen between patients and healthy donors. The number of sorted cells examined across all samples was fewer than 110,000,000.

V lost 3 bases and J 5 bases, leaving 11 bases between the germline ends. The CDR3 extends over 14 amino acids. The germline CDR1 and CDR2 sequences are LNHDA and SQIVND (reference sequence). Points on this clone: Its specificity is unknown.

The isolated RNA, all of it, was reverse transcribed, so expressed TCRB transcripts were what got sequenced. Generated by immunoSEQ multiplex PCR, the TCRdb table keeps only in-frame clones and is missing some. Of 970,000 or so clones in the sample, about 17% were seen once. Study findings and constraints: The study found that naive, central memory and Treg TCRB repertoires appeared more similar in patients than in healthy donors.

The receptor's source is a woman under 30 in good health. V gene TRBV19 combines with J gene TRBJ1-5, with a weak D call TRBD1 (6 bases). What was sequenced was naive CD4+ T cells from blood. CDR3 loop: CASSMLRGHQPQHF. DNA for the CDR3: TGTGCCAGTAGTATGTTGCGGGGGCATCAGCCCCAGCATTTT.